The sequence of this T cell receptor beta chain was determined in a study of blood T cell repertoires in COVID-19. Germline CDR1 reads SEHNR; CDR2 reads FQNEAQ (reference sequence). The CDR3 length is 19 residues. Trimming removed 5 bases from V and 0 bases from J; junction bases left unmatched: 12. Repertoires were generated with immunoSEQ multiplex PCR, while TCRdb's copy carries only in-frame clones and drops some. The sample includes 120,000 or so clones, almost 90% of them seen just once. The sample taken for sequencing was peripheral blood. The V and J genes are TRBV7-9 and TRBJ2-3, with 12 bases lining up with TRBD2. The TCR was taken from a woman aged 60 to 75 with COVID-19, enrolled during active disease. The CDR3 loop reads CASSLLAGGILASTDTQYF. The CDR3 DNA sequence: TGTGCCAGCAGCCTACTAGCGGGGGGAATCCTAGCTAGCACAGATACGCAGTATTTT.